This TCR beta chain was captured in a study of blood T cell repertoires in COVID-19. The repertoire was sequenced with immunoSEQ multiplex PCR; TCRdb's copy has only in-frame clones and lacks some. The profile covers roughly 220,000 clones, with 80% appearing a single time and approximately 6% taken by the ten largest. J gave up 2 bases and V 7 bases, and 8 bases lay outside the gene matches. From germline, CDR1 is MNHEY and CDR2 SMNVEV (reference sequence). The CDR3 totals 15 residues. The receptor was isolated from an older woman with acute or convalescent COVID-19. Sequenced material: peripheral blood. J is TRBJ2-1 and V is TRBV27; the match to TRBD2 covers 7 bases. In DNA, the CDR3 is TGTGCCAGCAACTTGGCCGGGAGGCCCTACAATGAGCAGTTCTTC. This gives the protein CASNLAGRPYNEQFF.